The 3 T cell receptor beta chains below were found in one sample sequenced in a study of T cell changes during pregnancy in multiple sclerosis. The protocol was immunoSEQ multiplex PCR, while the TCRdb copy is restricted to in-frame clones and leaves out a portion. The sample carries some 70,000 clones, roughly 88% recorded once. The specimen comprised peripheral blood, sampled after pregnancy. The source is a female donor in good health, enrolled as a control in a pregnancy study.

The gene calls are TRBV7-2 and TRBJ1-1, with D maybe TRBD1 (6 bases). The germline CDR1 and CDR2 sequences are SGHTA and FQGNSA. There are 13 residues in the CDR3. V lost 5 bases to trimming and J lost 5 bases, with 12 bases between them. CDR3: CASSGGWGTEAFF. CDR3 coding DNA: TGTGCCAGCAGCGGGGGCTGGGGGACTGAAGCTTTCTTT.

The CDR3 loop reads CASSARPPYEQYF. CDR3 nucleotide sequence: TGTGCCAGTAGTGCCAGGCCCCCTTACGAGCAGTACTTC. The chain joins TRBV19 to TRBJ2-7; D unclear. The germline V and J ends were trimmed by 5 bases and 4 bases, with 12 bases remaining between them. The CDR3 has 13 amino acids. Germline V lookup: CDR1 LNHDA, CDR2 SQIVND (reference sequence).

The rearrangement uses TRBV7-9 and TRBJ2-5, with 7 bases fitting TRBD2. The germline gives CDR1 SEHNR, CDR2 FQNEAQ (reference sequence). V lost 2 bases and J lost 1; bases outside the gene matches: 7. This CDR3 region has 16 residues. CDR3 DNA sequence: TGTGCCAGCAGCTTAAGGCTAGCGGACCCCCAAGAGACCCAGTACTTC. It codes for CASSLRLADPQETQYF.